Only a few counts were recorded for the clone carrying this T cell receptor (beta chain). The sample is drawn from a study of human T cells and chemical hapten exposure. V lost 7 bases and J lost 1; bases outside the gene matches: 7. The CDR3 sequence is 15 residues long. Unique molecular identifiers were affixed to discrete cDNA molecules within the library. As processed by the authors: Some 100,000 TCRs per sample was the median, with a range of about 20,000 to 690,600. TCRdb used MiXCR to reprocess the RACE reads, holding one entry per CDR3 protein. The V and J calls come from TCRdb's annotation, not from the publication. The sample yields about 120,000 distinct CDR3 sequences, roughly 15% seen once. Time point given: patch test 1, 2 weeks after DPC sensitization. Regarding treatment: therapeutic diphenylcyclopropenone sensitization with weekly scalp DPC.

The receptor was isolated from a man aged 18-30 years with alopecia areata. Some clones in this sample may be carry-over from other donors' samples. This chain uses TRBV12-3 or TRBV12-4 with TRBJ2-3; 8 bases fit TRBD1. This material consisted of whole blood, taken in connection with sensitization to the hapten diphenylcyclopropenone (DPC). This chain's CDR3 is CASNPGQGRTDTQYF. The DNA for the CDR3 is TGTGCCAGCAATCCCGGACAGGGACGCACAGATACGCAGTATTTT.